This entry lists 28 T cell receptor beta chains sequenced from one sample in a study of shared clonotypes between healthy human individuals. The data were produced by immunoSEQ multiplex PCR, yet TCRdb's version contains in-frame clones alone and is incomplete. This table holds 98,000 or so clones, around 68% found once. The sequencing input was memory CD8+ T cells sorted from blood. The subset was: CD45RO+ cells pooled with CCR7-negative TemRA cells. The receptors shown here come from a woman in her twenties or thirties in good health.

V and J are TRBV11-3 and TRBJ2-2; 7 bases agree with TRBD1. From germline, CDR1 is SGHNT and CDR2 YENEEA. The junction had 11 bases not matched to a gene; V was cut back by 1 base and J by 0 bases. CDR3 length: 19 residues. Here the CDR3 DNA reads TGTGCCAGCAGCTTAGGATCCCCAGGGGGAGAACCGAACACCGGGGAGCTGTTTTTT. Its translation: CASSLGSPGGEPNTGELFF. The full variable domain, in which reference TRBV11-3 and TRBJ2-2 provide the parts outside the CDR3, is EAGVVQSPRYKIIEKKQPVAFWCNPISGHNTLYWYLQNLGQGPELLIRYENEEAVDDSQLPKDRFSAERLKGVDSTLKIQPAELGDSAVYLCASSLGSPGGEPNTGELFFGEGSRLTVL.

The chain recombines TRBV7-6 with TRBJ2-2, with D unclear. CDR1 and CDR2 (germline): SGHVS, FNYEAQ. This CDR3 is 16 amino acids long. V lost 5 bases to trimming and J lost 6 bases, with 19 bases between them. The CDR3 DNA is TGTGCCAGCAGCCCCCGTGGAGAGGAGAGCGCCGGGGAGCTGTTTTTT. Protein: CASSPRGEESAGELFF.

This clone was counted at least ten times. The CDR3 coding sequence is TGTGCCAGCACAAGCGGGAGGGCGCAAAATGAGCAGTTCTTC. Translating gives CASTSGRAQNEQFF. V and J are TRBV2 and TRBJ2-1, with 10 nucleotides matching TRBD2. The germline gives CDR1 SNHLY, CDR2 FYNNEI. This CDR3 comprises 14 residues. J lost 7 bases, V lost 7 bases, and 7 bases had no gene match.

CDR3 in amino acids: CASSSGALNDQPQHF. CDR3 nucleotide sequence: TGTGCCAGCAGTTCGGGGGCCCTGAACGATCAGCCCCAGCATTTT. V and J are TRBV28 and TRBJ1-5; possible D gene TRBD1, 6 bases. Germline loops: CDR1 MDHEN, CDR2 SYDVKM. Trimming removed 4 bases from V and 5 bases from J, with 15 bases in between. The CDR3 has 15 amino acids. The complete variable domain, with remaining parts taken from reference TRBV28 and TRBJ1-5, reads DVKVTQSSRYLVKRTGEKVFLECVQDMDHENMFWYRQDPGLGLRLIYFSYDVKMKEKGDIPEGYSVSREKKERFSLILESASTNQTSMYLCASSSGALNDQPQHFGDGTRLSIL.

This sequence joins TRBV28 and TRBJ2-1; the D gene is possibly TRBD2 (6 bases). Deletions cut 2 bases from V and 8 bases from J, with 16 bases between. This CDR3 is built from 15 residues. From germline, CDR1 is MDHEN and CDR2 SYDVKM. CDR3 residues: CASSLQVTRGHEQFF. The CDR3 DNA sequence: TGTGCCAGCAGTTTACAGGTGACTAGGGGCCATGAGCAGTTCTTC.

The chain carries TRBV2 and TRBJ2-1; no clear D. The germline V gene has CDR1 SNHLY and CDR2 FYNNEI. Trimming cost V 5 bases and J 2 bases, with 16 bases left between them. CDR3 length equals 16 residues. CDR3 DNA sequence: TGTGCCAGCAGTCTCCCCCAGGAGAGCGCCTACAATGAGCAGTTCTTC. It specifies CASSLPQESAYNEQFF.

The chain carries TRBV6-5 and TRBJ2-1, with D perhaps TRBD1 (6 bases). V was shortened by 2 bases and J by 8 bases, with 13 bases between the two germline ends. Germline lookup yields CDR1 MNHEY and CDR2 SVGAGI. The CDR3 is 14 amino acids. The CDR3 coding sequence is TGTGCCAGCAGTTACGGACAGCTGGCCGATGAGCAGTTCTTC. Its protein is CASSYGQLADEQFF.

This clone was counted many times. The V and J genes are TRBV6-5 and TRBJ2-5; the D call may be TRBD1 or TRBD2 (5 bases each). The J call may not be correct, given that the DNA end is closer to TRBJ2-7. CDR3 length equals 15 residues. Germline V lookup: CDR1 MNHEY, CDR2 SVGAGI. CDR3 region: CASSYSAGSSYEQYF. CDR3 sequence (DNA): TGTGCCAGCAGTTACTCTGCAGGGAGCTCCTACGAGCAGTACTTC.

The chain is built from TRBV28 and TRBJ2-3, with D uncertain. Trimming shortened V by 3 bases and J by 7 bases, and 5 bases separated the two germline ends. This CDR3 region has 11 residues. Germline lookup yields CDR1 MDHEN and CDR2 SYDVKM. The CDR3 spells CASSFRNTQYF. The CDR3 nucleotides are TGTGCCAGCAGTTTTCGAAATACGCAGTATTTT.

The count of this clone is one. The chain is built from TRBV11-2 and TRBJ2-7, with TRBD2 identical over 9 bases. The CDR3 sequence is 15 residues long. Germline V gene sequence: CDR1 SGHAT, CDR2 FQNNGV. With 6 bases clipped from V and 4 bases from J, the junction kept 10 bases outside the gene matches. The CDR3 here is CASSRLAEGFYEQYF. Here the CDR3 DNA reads TGTGCCAGCAGTCGACTAGCGGAGGGGTTTTACGAGCAGTACTTC.

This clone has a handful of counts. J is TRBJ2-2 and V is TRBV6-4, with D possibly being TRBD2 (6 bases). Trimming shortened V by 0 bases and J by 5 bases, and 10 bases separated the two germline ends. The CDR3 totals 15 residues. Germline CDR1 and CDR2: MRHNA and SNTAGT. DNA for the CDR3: TGTGCCAGCAGTGACTCGGACGGGAGTACCGGGGAGCTGTTTTTT. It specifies CASSDSDGSTGELFF.

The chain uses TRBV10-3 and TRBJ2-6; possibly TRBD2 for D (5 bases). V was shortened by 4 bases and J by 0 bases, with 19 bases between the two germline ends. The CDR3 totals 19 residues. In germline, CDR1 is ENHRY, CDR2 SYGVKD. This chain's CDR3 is CAISAGYGRIFSGANVLTF. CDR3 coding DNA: TGTGCCATCAGTGCGGGGTACGGACGTATCTTCTCTGGGGCCAACGTCCTGACTTTC.

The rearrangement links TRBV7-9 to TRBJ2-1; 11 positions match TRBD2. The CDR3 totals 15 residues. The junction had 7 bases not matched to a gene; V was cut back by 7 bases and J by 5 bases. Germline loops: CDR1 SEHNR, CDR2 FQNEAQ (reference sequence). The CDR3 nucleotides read TGTGCCAGCACGTCGACTAGCGGGATCGACAATGAGCAGTTCTTC. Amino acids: CASTSTSGIDNEQFF.

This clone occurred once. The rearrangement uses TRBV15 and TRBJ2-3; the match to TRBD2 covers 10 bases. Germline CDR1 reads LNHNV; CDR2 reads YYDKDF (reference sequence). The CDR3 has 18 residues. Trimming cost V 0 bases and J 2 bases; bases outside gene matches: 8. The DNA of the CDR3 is TGTGCCACCAGCAGAGAGATAGCGGGAGGACCCAACACAGATACGCAGTATTTT. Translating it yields CATSREIAGGPNTDTQYF.

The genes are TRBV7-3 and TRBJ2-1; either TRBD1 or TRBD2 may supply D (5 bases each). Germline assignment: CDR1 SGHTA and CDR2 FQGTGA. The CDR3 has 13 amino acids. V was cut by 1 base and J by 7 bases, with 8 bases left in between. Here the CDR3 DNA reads TGTGCCAGCAGCTTAAGGGACGAAAATGAGCAGTTCTTC. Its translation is CASSLRDENEQFF.

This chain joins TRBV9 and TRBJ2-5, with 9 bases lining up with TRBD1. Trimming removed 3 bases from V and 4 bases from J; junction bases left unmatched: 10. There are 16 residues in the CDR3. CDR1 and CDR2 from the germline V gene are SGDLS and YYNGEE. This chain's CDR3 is CASSARGGQGIETQYF. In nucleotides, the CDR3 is TGTGCCAGCAGCGCGAGAGGAGGACAGGGGATAGAGACCCAGTACTTC. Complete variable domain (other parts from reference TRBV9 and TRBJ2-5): DSGVTQTPKHLITATGQRVTLRCSPRSGDLSVYWYQQSLDQGLQFLIQYYNGEERAKGNILERFSAQQFPDLHSELNLSSLELGDSALYFCASSARGGQGIETQYFGPGTRLLVL.

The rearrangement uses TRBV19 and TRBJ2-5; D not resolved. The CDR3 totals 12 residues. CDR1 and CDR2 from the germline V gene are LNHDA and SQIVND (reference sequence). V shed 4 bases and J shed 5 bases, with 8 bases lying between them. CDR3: CASSRRRETQYF. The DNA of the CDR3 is TGTGCCAGTAGTAGACGACGGGAGACCCAGTACTTC.

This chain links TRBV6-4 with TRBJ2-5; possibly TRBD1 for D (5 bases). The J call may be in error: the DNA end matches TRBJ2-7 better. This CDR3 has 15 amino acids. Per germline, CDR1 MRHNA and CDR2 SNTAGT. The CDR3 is CASSAEPDSSYEQYF. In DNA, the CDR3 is TGTGCCAGCAGTGCCGAACCAGACAGCTCCTACGAGCAGTACTTC.

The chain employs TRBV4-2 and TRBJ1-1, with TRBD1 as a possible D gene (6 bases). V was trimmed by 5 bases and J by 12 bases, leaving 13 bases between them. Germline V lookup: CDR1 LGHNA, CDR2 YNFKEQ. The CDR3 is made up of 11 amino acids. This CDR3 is CASSFNQGPFF. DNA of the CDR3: TGTGCCAGCAGCTTCAACCAGGGGCCTTTCTTT.

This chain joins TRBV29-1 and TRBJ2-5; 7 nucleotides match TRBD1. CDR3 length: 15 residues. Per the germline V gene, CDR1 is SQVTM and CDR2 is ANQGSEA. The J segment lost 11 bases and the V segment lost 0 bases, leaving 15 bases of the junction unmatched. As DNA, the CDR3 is TGCAGCGTTGAAGAAGGTTGGGACAGTACCCTTAAGCAGTACTTC. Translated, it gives CSVEEGWDSTLKQYF.

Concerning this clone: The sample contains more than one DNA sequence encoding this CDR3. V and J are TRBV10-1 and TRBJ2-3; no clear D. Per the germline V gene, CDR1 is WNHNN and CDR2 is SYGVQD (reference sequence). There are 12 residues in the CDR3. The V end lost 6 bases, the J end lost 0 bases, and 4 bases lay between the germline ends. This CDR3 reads CASSYSTDTQYF. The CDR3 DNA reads TGCGCCAGCAGCTACAGCACAGATACGCAGTATTTT.

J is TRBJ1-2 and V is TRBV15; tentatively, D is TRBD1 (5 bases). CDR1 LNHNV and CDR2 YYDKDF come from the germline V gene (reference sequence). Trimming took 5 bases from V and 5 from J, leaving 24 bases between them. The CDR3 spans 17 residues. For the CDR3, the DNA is TGTGCCACCAGCGGAACAGAAACCGGGACGTCGGATTATGGCTACACCTTC. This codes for CATSGTETGTSDYGYTF.

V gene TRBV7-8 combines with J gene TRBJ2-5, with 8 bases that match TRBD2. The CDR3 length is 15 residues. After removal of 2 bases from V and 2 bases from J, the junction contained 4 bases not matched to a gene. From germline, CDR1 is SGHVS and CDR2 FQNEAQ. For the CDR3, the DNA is TGTGCCAGCAGCTTACTAGCGGGTACTCAAGAGACCCAGTACTTC. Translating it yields CASSLLAGTQETQYF.

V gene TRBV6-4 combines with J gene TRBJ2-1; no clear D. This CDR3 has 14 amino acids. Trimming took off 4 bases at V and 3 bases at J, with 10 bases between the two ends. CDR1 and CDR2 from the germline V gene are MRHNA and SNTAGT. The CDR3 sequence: CASSVGHHYNEQFF. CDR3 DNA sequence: TGTGCCAGCAGTGTTGGGCACCACTACAATGAGCAGTTCTTC.

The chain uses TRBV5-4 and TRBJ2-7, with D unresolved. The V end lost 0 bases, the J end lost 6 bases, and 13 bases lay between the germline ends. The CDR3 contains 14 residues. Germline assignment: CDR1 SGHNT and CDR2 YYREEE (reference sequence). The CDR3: CASSLEYMGREQYF. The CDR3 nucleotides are TGTGCCAGCAGCTTGGAATATATGGGCCGCGAGCAGTACTTC. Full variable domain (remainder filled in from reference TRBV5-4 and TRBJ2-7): ETGVTQSPTHLIKTRGQQVTLRCSSQSGHNTVSWYQQALGQGPQFIFQYYREEENGRGNFPPRFSGLQFPNYSSELNVNALELDDSALYLCASSLEYMGREQYFGPGTRLTVT.

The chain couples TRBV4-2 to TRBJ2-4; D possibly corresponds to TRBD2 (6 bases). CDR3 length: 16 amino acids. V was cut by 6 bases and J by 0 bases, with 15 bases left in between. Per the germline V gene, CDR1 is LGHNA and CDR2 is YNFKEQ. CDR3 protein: CASSRPGDLAKNIQYF. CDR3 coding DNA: TGTGCCAGCAGTCGGCCGGGGGATTTAGCCAAAAACATTCAGTACTTC.

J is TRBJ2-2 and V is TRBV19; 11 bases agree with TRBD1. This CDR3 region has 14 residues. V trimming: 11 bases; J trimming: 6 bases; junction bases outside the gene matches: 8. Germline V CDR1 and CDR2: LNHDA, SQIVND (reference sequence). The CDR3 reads CAAAPGQGAGELFF. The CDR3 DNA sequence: TGTGCCGCAGCTCCGGGACAGGGGGCCGGGGAGCTGTTTTTT.

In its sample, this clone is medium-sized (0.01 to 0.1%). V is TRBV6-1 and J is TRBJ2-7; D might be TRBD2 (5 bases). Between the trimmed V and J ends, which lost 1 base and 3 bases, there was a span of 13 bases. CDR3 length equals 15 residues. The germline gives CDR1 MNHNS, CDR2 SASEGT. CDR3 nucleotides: TGTGCCAGCAGTGAAGAAGGAGGTGGGTACTACGAGCAGTACTTC. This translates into CASSEEGGGYYEQYF.